This T cell receptor beta chain came from a study of T cells in Graves' hyperthyroidism and ophthalmopathy. General observations from the study: Ophthalmopathy and stable hyperthyroidism were separated by a 13 V-J model.

Each patient was aged 18 to 65 and had newly diagnosed hyperthyroidism of under 2 months' duration. On the basis of clinical symptoms, serum thyroxine and TRAb, thyroid ultrasound and orbital computed tomography, diagnoses were made. Fresh peripheral blood, under 11 ml, yielded the PBMCs. Researchers took RNA transcripts and amplified the TCR beta CDR3 regions from them. HTBI primers drove first-round RT-PCR of the TCR CDR3. TCRdb passed the multiplex PCR reads through MiXCR, listing each CDR3 protein once. The sample contains more than 650,000 distinct CDR3 sequences, approximately 14% of which appear only once. This CDR3 contains 15 residues. Germline assignment: CDR1 MGHRA and CDR2 YSYEKL. This clonotype was found many times. Its antigen is unknown. An end of the junction differs from the germline gene, which may be a read error.

The sequenced sample was blood. This sequence joins TRBV4-1 and TRBJ2-7, with 9 bases that match TRBD2. The sequence was obtained from a woman aged 18 to 35 with Graves' hyperthyroidism. The CDR3 nucleotides are TGCGCCAGCAACCAAGTGGCTAGCGGGAACGTCGAGCAGTACTTC. It yields the protein CASNQVASGNVEQYF.